This entry concerns a single T cell receptor beta chain. Its target is unknown. CDR3 size: 12 residues. Germline assignment: CDR1 SQVTM and CDR2 ANQGSEA. V dropped 4 bases and J dropped 5 bases, with 11 bases sitting between them. Profiling relied on immunoSEQ multiplex PCR, and the TCRdb table lists in-frame clones only, not all of them. The sample lists over a million clones, around 97% seen once, with about 1% in the top ten. All participating donors were Caucasian adults from Nashville, Tennessee. This sample was included in a study of shared clonotypes between healthy human individuals. In the study overall: There were three CD4 naive, three CD4 memory, two CD8 naive and one CD8 memory plates per donor.

General study results and limits: Though the depth was large, rarefaction showed that sorted-subset sequencing was incomplete. Blood alone was sampled, and tissue repertoires likely differ.

This clonotype was obtained from a man in his thirties or forties in good health. The sample consisted of naive CD4+ T cells sorted from blood. The subset here: CD45RA+ positively selected. The chain carries TRBV29-1 and TRBJ2-5, with a possible D match to TRBD1 (6 bases). The CDR3 nucleotides read TGCAGCGTTGGGGACAACGGGGAGACCCAGTACTTC. Its translation: CSVGDNGETQYF.